A selection of T cell receptor beta chains follows, all from one sample in a study of T-cell reconstitution after alpha-beta-depleted transplantation in children. One entry per CDR3 protein, called by TCRdb with MiXCR from the PCR reads. This table has approximately 390,000 distinct CDR3 sequences, roughly a tenth appearing once. Source: PBMCs from the stem cell graft donor, taken from the stem cell graft. These receptors were collected from a human donor who donated a stem cell graft to a child with acute myeloid leukemia. Both conserved end residues are part of each CDR3. The order of the fields is V gene, J gene, clone size, D gene, CDR3 protein, CDR3 DNA. The D gene is left open where the match is weak. Rows give clone size only sometimes, using once, few, many, or a class for an expanded clone.

>TRBV2|TRBJ2-5|few|TRBD2
CASNQEDLAGFQETQYF
TGTGCCAGCAATCAGGAGGACCTAGCGGGCTTCCAAGAGACCCAGTACTTC
>TRBV11-2|TRBJ2-3|-|TRBD2
CASSLGAAASGGNTDTQYF
TGTGCCAGCAGCTTAGGAGCAGCGGCTAGCGGGGGGAACACAGATACGCAGTATTTT
>TRBV12-3/TRBV12-4|TRBJ2-1|few|-
CASSAARSSYNEQFF
TGTGCCAGCAGTGCCGCGAGGAGCTCCTACAATGAGCAGTTCTTC
>TRBV5-1|TRBJ1-4|many|-
CASSPEGEKLFF
TGCGCCAGCAGCCCGGAGGGGGAAAAACTGTTTTTT
>TRBV15|TRBJ2-2|few|TRBD1
CATSRGQGARTGELFF
TGTGCCACCAGCAGAGGACAGGGGGCGAGGACCGGGGAGCTGTTTTTT
>TRBV29-1|TRBJ2-5|-|TRBD1
CSVFKTGIGYQETQYF
TGCAGCGTTTTCAAGACAGGGATCGGGTACCAAGAGACCCAGTACTTC
>TRBV7-2|TRBJ2-3|-|-
CASSPMGVGGTDTQYF
TGTGCCAGCAGCCCCATGGGGGTTGGCGGTACAGATACGCAGTATTTT
>TRBV6-1|TRBJ1-2|few|TRBD1
CASSDPGTGDYGYTF
TGTGCCAGCAGTGATCCGGGGACAGGCGATTATGGCTACACCTTC
>TRBV7-2|TRBJ1-5|many|-
CASSLENNQPQHF
TGTGCCAGCAGCTTGGAGAACAATCAGCCCCAGCATTTT
>TRBV30|TRBJ1-3|-|-
CASRGSSGNTIYF
TGTGCCTCTCGTGGAAGCTCTGGAAACACCATATATTTT